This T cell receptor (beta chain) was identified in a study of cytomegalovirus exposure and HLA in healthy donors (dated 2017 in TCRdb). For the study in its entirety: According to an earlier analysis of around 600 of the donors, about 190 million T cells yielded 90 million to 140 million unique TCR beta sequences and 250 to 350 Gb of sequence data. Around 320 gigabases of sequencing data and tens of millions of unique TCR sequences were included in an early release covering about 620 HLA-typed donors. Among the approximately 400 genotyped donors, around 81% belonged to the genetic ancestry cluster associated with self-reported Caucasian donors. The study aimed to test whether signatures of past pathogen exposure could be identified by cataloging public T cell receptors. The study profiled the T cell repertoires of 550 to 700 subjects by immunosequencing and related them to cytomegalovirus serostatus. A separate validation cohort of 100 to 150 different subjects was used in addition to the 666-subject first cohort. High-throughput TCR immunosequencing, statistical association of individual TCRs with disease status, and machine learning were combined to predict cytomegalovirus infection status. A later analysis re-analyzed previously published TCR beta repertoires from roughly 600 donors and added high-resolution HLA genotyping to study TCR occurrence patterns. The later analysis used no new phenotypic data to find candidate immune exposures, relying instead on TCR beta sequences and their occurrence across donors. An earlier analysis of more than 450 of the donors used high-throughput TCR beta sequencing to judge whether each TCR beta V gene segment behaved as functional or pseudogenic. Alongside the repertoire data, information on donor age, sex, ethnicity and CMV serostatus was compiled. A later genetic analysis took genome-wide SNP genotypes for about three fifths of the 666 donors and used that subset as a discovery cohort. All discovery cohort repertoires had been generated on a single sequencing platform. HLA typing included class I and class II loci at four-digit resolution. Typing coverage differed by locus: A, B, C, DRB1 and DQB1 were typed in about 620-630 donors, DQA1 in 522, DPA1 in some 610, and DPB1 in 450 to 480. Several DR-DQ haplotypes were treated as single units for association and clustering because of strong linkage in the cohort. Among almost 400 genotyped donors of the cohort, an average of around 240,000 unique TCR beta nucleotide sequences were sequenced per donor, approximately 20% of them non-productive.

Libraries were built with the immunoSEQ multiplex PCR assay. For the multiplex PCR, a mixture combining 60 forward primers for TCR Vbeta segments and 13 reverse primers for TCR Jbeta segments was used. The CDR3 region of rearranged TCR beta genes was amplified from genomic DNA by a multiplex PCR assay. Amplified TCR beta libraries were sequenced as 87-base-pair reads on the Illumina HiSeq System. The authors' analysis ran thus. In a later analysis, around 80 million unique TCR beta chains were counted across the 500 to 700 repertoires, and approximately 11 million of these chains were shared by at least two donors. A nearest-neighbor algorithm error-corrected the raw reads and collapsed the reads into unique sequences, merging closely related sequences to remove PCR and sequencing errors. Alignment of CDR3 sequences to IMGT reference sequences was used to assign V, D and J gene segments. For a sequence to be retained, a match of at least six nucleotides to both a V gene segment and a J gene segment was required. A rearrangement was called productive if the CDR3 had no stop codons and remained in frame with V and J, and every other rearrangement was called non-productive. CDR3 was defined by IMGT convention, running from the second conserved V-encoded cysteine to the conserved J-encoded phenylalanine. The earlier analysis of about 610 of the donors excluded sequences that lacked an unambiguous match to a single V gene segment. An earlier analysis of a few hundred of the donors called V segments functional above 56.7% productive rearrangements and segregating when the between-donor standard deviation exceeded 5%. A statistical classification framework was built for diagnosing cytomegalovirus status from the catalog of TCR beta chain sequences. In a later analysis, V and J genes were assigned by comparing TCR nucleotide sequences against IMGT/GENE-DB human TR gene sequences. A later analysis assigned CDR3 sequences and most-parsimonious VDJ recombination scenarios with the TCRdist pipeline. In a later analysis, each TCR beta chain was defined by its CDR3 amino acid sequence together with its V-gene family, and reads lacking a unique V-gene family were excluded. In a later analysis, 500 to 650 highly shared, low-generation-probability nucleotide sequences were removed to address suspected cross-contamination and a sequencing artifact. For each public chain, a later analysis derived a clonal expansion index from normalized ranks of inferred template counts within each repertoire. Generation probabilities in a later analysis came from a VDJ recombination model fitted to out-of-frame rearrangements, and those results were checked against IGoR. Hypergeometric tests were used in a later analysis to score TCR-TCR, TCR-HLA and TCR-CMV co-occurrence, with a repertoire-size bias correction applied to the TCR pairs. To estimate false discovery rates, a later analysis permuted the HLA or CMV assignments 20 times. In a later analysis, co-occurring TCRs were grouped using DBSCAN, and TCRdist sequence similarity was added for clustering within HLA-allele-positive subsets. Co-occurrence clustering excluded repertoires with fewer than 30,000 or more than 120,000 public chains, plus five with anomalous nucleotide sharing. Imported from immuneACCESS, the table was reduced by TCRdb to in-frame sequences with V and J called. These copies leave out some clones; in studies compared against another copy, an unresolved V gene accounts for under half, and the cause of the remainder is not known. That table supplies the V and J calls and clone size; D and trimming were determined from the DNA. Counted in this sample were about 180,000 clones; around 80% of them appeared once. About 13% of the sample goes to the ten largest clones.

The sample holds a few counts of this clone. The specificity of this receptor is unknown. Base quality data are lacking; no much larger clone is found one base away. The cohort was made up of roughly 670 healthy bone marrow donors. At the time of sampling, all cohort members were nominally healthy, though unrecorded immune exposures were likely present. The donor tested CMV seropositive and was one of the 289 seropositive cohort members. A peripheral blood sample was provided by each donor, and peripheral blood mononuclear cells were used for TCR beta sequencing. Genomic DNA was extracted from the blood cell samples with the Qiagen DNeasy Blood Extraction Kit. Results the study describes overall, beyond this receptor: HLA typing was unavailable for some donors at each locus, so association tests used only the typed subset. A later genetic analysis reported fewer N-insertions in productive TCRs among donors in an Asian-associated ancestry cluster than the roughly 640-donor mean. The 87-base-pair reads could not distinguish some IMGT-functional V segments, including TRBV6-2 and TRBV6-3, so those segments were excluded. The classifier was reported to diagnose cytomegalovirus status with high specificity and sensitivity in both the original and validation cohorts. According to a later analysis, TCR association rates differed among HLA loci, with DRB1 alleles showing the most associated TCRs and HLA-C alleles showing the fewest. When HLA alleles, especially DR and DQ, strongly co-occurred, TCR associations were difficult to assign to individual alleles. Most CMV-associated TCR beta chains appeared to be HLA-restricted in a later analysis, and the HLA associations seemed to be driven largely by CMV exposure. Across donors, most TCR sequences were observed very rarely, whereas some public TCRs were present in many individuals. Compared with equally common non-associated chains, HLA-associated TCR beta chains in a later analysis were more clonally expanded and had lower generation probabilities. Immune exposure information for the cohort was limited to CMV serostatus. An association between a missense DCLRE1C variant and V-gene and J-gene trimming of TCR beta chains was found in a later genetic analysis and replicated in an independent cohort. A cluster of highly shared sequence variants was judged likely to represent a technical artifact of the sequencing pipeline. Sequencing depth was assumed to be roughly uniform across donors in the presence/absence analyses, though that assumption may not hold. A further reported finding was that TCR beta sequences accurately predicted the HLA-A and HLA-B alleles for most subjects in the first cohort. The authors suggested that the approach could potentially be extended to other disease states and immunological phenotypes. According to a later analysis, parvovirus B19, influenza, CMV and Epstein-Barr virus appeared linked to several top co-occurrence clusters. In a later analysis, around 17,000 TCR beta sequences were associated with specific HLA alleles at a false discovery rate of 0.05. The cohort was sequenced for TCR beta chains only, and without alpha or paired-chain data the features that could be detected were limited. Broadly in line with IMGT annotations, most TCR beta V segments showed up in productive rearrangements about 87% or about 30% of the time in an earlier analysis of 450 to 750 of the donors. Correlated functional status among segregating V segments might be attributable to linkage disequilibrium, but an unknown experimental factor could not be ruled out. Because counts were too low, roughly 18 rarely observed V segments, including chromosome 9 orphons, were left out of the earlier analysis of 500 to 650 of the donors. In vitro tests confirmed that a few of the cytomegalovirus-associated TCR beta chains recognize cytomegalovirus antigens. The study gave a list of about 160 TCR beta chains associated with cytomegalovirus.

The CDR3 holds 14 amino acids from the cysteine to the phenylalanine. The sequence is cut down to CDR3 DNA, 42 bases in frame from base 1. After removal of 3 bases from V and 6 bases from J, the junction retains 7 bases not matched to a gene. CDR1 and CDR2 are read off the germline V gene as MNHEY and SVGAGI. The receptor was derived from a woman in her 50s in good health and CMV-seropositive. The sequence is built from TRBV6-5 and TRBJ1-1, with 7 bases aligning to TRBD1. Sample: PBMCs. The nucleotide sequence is TGTGCCAGCAGTTATAACAGGGGTGACCCTGAAGCTTTCTTT. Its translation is CASSYNRGDPEAFF.